The sequence of this T cell receptor (beta chain) was determined in a study of graft-versus-host responses after intestinal transplantation. Study-level background: For around three years after anti-thymocyte globulin induction, all recipients took tacrolimus and steroids.

Concerning this clone: Its antigen is not known.

There are 14 residues in the CDR3. CDR1 and CDR2 (germline): MNHNY, SVGAGI (reference sequence). V lost 6 bases to trimming and J lost 4 bases, with 15 bases between them. Only in-frame clones appear in the TCRdb table, and some are missing; sequencing was by immunoSEQ multiplex PCR. The top ten clones hold roughly 5.5% of a sample with around 97,000 clones, 80% to 95% of them seen once. The material sequenced was unstimulated CD8+ T cells sorted from spleen or lymph node cells, taken before intestinal transplant. The chain has TRBV6-6 and TRBJ1-1; the D gene is possibly TRBD1 (5 bases). This receptor was obtained from a human donor who received an intestinal transplant. CDR3 nucleotides: TGTGCCAGCAGCCCTGTAGGGGAATCCACTGAAGCTTTCTTT. Residues: CASSPVGESTEAFF.